This is a list of T cell receptor beta chains from one sample in a study of T cell repertoires in cytomegalovirus infection. MiXCR, applied by TCRdb to the reads, yields one record per CDR3 protein. The sample includes around 570,000 distinct CDR3 sequences, approximately 40% of them seen just once. No antigens are known for them. This specimen was cultured PBMCs, taken from culture after CMV antigen stimulation. Every receptor here comes from a human donor in good health (CMV status not recorded). Some clones in this sample may be carry-over from other donors' samples. Both conserved end residues are part of each CDR3. The D gene is left open where the match is weak. Size is stated for part of the rows, as once, few or many counts, or as a class when the clone is expanded.

j_call v_call cdr3_length clone_size d_call cdr3_aa cdr3_nt
TRBJ2-7 TRBV5-4 17 once TRBD2 CASSFSSGGSLPYEQYF TGTGCCAGCAGCTTTTCGTCGGGGGGGTCTCTTCCCTACGAGCAGTACTTC
TRBJ1-6 TRBV19 14 once . CASHPRDISSPLHF TGTGCCAGCCACCCCCGGGACATAAGTTCACCCCTCCACTTT
TRBJ2-7 TRBV5-1 15 . . CASRGGPNSNYEQYF TGCGCCAGCAGGGGCGGCCCGAACTCTAACTACGAGCAGTACTTC
TRBJ2-7 TRBV6-1 13 few . CASSEGGRGEQYF TGTGCCAGCAGTGAAGGGGGGCGAGGAGAGCAGTACTTC
TRBJ2-5 TRBV4-3 15 . TRBD2 CASSQVPAGEQTQYF TGCGCCAGCAGCCAAGTCCCAGCGGGAGAGCAGACCCAGTACTTC
TRBJ2-3 TRBV5-4 14 . . CASSLAERRDTQYF TGTGCCAGCAGCTTGGCGGAAAGGAGAGATACGCAGTATTTT
TRBJ2-3 TRBV6-1 13 few TRBD2 CASTQGGADTQYF TGTGCCAGCACCCAGGGAGGGGCAGATACGCAGTATTTT
TRBJ1-2 TRBV4-1 12 . . CASSQDGLGVHF TGCGCCAGCAGCCAAGATGGTCTCGGAGTCCACTTC
TRBJ1-2 TRBV7-2 13 many . CASSLRPANGYTF TGTGCCAGCAGCTTACGCCCTGCCAATGGCTACACCTTC
TRBJ1-6 TRBV20-1 15 . TRBD1 CSAARRDRDDSPLHF TGCAGTGCTGCCCGCCGGGACAGGGATGATTCACCCCTCCACTTT
TRBJ1-1 TRBV7-2 16 many . CASSPQVNRVWAEAFF TGTGCCAGCAGCCCGCAAGTCAACAGGGTTTGGGCTGAAGCTTTCTTT
TRBJ1-1 TRBV20-1 14 few . CSASEGPMNTEAFF TGCAGTGCTAGTGAAGGGCCAATGAACACTGAAGCTTTCTTT
TRBJ1-2 TRBV7-8 14 . . CASSLAAEYYGYTF TGTGCCAGCAGCTTAGCGGCAGAGTACTATGGCTACACCTTC
TRBJ1-2 TRBV19 18 few TRBD1 CASSIDFSGTGENYGYTF TGTGCCAGTAGTATAGATTTTTCGGGGACAGGGGAAAACTATGGCTACACCTTC
TRBJ2-1 TRBV5-4 14 . TRBD2 CASSLEREVGEQFF TGTGCCAGCAGCTTAGAGCGGGAGGTAGGTGAGCAGTTCTTC
TRBJ1-2 TRBV7-9 15 few . CASSRQSGTSYGYTF TGTGCCAGCAGCAGACAATCCGGGACTAGCTATGGCTACACCTTC
TRBJ1-5 TRBV6-6 20 . . CASRFPFAGPASYSNQPQHF TGTGCCAGCAGATTTCCTTTCGCTGGGCCAGCTTCTTATAGCAATCAGCCCCAGCATTTT
TRBJ2-7 TRBV7-4 19 few TRBD2 CASSPRLAGGEHSLYEQYF TGTGCCAGCAGCCCCCGGCTAGCGGGAGGCGAGCACTCCCTCTACGAGCAGTACTTC
TRBJ2-3 TRBV7-2 12 . . CASSLARNTQYF TGTGCCAGCAGCTTAGCTCGAAATACGCAGTATTTT
TRBJ2-7 TRBV7-2 15 . . CASSLAVTSSYEQYF TGTGCCAGCAGCTTAGCGGTTACTAGCTCCTACGAGCAGTACTTC
TRBJ2-1 TRBV20-1 16 . . CSARSTSIAGFDEQFF TGCAGTGCTAGATCCACTAGCATTGCGGGTTTTGATGAGCAGTTCTTC
TRBJ2-5 TRBV9 13 . . CASSVALQETQYF TGTGCCAGCAGCGTCGCCTTACAAGAGACCCAGTACTTC
TRBJ2-7 TRBV7-2 15 . . CASSPRQSFSYEQYF TGTGCCAGCAGCCCTCGACAGAGTTTCTCCTACGAGCAGTACTTC
TRBJ2-5 TRBV27 16 . TRBD2 CASSTLAGGPWETQYF TGTGCCAGCAGTACTTTAGCGGGAGGGCCATGGGAGACCCAGTACTTC
TRBJ2-1 TRBV7-2 15 few TRBD2 CASSFRGGASNEQFF TGTGCCAGCAGCTTCCGCGGGGGGGCTTCGAATGAGCAGTTCTTC
TRBJ2-5 TRBV20-1 15 . TRBD1 CSARDHRQGRETQYF TGCAGTGCTAGAGACCACCGACAGGGTAGAGAGACCCAGTACTTC
TRBJ2-7 TRBV7-6 14 . TRBD2 CASSVREGHGEQYF TGTGCCAGCAGTGTTCGGGAGGGCCACGGAGAGCAGTACTTC
TRBJ1-6 TRBV19 12 few . CATSDGNSPLHF TGTGCCACCTCGGACGGGAATTCACCCCTCCACTTT
TRBJ2-5 TRBV2 16 . . CASSERESWDQETQYF TGTGCCAGCAGTGAGCGAGAAAGTTGGGACCAAGAGACCCAGTACTTC
TRBJ2-3 TRBV7-2 15 few TRBD2 CASSVSGVGADTQYF TGTGCCAGCAGCGTTAGCGGGGTAGGAGCAGATACGCAGTATTTT
TRBJ1-6 TRBV13 18 few TRBD1 CASSLFAGGSSYNSPLHF TGTGCCAGCAGCTTATTCGCAGGGGGGAGCTCCTATAATTCACCCCTCCACTTT
TRBJ2-7 TRBV7-2 14 many . CASSWQDHSYEQYF TGTGCCAGCAGCTGGCAGGACCACTCCTACGAGCAGTACTTC
TRBJ2-1 TRBV7-2 14 . . CASSTQSSYNEQFF TGTGCCAGCAGCACCCAGAGCTCCTACAATGAGCAGTTCTTC
TRBJ2-5 TRBV7-2 12 many . CASSLVQETQYF TGTGCCAGCAGCTTAGTCCAAGAGACCCAGTACTTC
TRBJ2-3 TRBV20-1 16 . TRBD2 CSATKIAGASTDTQYF TGCAGTGCTACAAAGATAGCGGGGGCTAGCACAGATACGCAGTATTTT
TRBJ1-1 TRBV7-9 12 few . CASSPMDPEAFF TGTGCCAGCAGCCCTATGGATCCTGAAGCTTTCTTT
TRBJ1-5 TRBV7-8 15 many . CASSSDIYSNQPQHF TGTGCCAGCAGCTCAGACATCTATAGCAATCAGCCCCAGCATTTT
TRBJ1-5 TRBV6-5 14 . . CASSNGLVGQPQHF TGTGCCAGCAGTAACGGGTTGGTCGGTCAGCCCCAGCATTTT
TRBJ1-2 TRBV7-1 15 . TRBD1 CASSVHTGVDYGYTF TGTGCCAGCAGCGTTCATACAGGGGTTGACTATGGCTACACCTTC
TRBJ1-1 TRBV20-1 15 . . CSAVGGGGGSTEAFF TGCAGTGCCGTAGGCGGGGGGGGGGGAAGCACTGAAGCTTTCTTT
TRBJ2-3 TRBV7-2 14 many . CASSPTRVTDTQYF TGTGCCAGCAGCCCAACTAGGGTCACAGATACGCAGTATTTT
TRBJ2-1 TRBV6-1 11 few . CASSTRYEQFF TGTGCCAGCAGTACGAGATACGAGCAGTTCTTC
TRBJ1-1 TRBV7-2 14 few . CASSPRLTVFGAFF TGTGCCAGCAGCCCGAGGCTGACAGTCTTCGGGGCTTTCTTT
TRBJ2-1 TRBV5-1 15 . TRBD2 CASSLVGGGGGEQFF TGCGCCAGCAGCTTGGTTGGCGGGGGGGGAGGTGAGCAGTTCTTC
TRBJ2-5 TRBV27 18 . TRBD2 CASSLSSPGLGSQETQYF TGTGCCAGCAGTTTATCCTCTCCGGGACTAGGTTCCCAAGAGACCCAGTACTTC
TRBJ1-5 TRBV20-1 12 few . CSAKVGEQPQHF TGCAGTGCCAAAGTGGGGGAGCAGCCCCAGCATTTT
TRBJ1-4 TRBV5-5 14 . . CASSRGRVGEKLFF TGTGCCAGCAGCCGGGGGAGGGTCGGGGAAAAACTGTTTTTT
TRBJ1-4 TRBV5-3 14 . TRBD1 CGSSPRGTNEKLFF TGTGGCAGCAGCCCCAGGGGGACTAATGAAAAACTGTTTTTT
TRBJ1-1 TRBV2 15 once . CASGETREMNTEAFF TGTGCCAGCGGGGAGACCAGAGAAATGAACACTGAAGCTTTCTTT
TRBJ2-7 TRBV10-2 13 . TRBD2 CASLAEPFYEQYF TGCGCCAGCCTAGCGGAACCATTTTACGAGCAGTACTTC
TRBJ2-3 TRBV12-3/TRBV12-4 17 . TRBD2 CASTRPPTSGGTDTQYF TGTGCCAGCACCAGACCCCCGACTAGCGGGGGCACAGATACGCAGTATTTT
TRBJ2-3 TRBV12-5 15 . . CASGQGDTPGDTQYF TGTGCTAGTGGTCAAGGGGACACCCCGGGAGATACGCAGTATTTT
TRBJ2-1 TRBV7-8 17 few . CASSLAEGGRSYNEQFF TGTGCCAGCAGCTTAGCCGAAGGGGGGAGGTCCTACAATGAGCAGTTCTTC
TRBJ2-1 TRBV12-3/TRBV12-4 12 . . CASSAPRNEQFF TGTGCCAGCAGCGCCCCCCGCAATGAGCAGTTCTTC
TRBJ1-1 TRBV10-3 14 . TRBD1 CAIMSGTGDTEAFF TGTGCCATCATGAGTGGGACAGGGGACACTGAAGCTTTCTTT